This passage covers 14 T cell receptor beta chains from one sample sequenced in a study of CD8 T cells in ankylosing spondylitis. Study-level findings and limits: A motif in TCR beta, a set of roughly 8 highly homologous variants, appeared characteristic of ankylosing spondylitis blood.

Their recognized antigens are unknown. A single record per CDR3 protein comes from TCRdb applying MiXCR to the 5' RACE reads. The table shows about 540,000 distinct CDR3 sequences, with roughly 12% occurring only once. The sample was blood, either unsorted or a sorted T cell fraction (not recorded which). These TCRs come from a male donor with ankylosing spondylitis.

This clonotype appeared a few times. The chain recombines TRBV7-9 with TRBJ1-1, with 10 nucleotides matching TRBD1. CDR3 length equals 15 residues. The V gene's germline CDR1 is SEHNR and CDR2 FQNEAQ (reference sequence). The ends lost 5 bases at V and 4 bases at J; junction bases unmatched: 7. The CDR3 DNA is TGTGCCAGCAGCCCATGGACAGGGGGGATCACTGAAGCTTTCTTT. It is translated as CASSPWTGGITEAFF.

This clonotype came up once. The V call is TRBV27, the J call TRBJ2-3; D ambiguous. The V end was cut by 4 bases, the J end by 4 bases, with 18 bases between. The V gene's germline CDR1 is MNHEY and CDR2 SMNVEV (reference sequence). CDR3 length: 16 residues. The CDR3 coding sequence is TGTGCCAGCAGTTCCCCGGGTCGATCGGCCCCAGATACGCAGTATTTT. It yields the protein CASSSPGRSAPDTQYF.

This clonotype was counted a few times. This chain links TRBV5-1 with TRBJ2-1; 9 bases are a match to TRBD2. This CDR3 comprises 18 residues. Looked up from germline, CDR1 is SGHRS and CDR2 is YFSETQ. Trimming took 4 bases from V and 0 from J; bases not matched to a gene: 11. The CDR3 sequence: CASSRKRTSANSYNEQFF. The DNA of the CDR3 is TGCGCCAGCAGCCGGAAAAGGACTAGCGCGAACTCCTACAATGAGCAGTTCTTC. Supplemented by reference TRBV5-1 and TRBJ2-1, the full variable domain reads KAGVTQTPRYLIKTRGQQVTLSCSPISGHRSVSWYQQTPGQGLQFLFEYFSETQRNKGNFPGRFSGRQFSNSRSEMNVSTLELGDSALYLCASSRKRTSANSYNEQFFGPGTRLTVL.

V gene TRBV5-1 combines with J gene TRBJ1-1, with TRBD1 identical over 7 bases. This CDR3 has 16 residues. Unmatched junction bases numbered 13, after V lost 2 bases and J lost 6 bases. Looked up from germline, CDR1 is SGHRS and CDR2 is YFSETQ. CDR3 nucleotides: TGCGCCAGCAGCTTCTGGGACAGTATAGGGAGGGCTGAAGCTTTCTTT. Its translation is CASSFWDSIGRAEAFF. The whole variable domain, remainder taken from reference TRBV5-1 and TRBJ1-1, is KAGVTQTPRYLIKTRGQQVTLSCSPISGHRSVSWYQQTPGQGLQFLFEYFSETQRNKGNFPGRFSGRQFSNSRSEMNVSTLELGDSALYLCASSFWDSIGRAEAFFGQGTRLTVV.

This clonotype was counted a few times. The chain has TRBV24-1 and TRBJ2-1, with 8 bases that match TRBD1. The CDR3 length is 15 residues. Trimming removed 9 bases from V and 8 bases from J; junction bases left unmatched: 14. Looked up from germline, CDR1 is KGHDR and CDR2 is SFDVKD. Here the CDR3 reads CATGYTGTGNDEQFF. The CDR3 bases are TGTGCCACCGGATATACCGGGACAGGCAACGATGAGCAGTTCTTC.

The V gene is TRBV4-2, the J gene TRBJ2-2; 7 nucleotides line up with TRBD1. V lost 3 bases, J lost 4 bases, and 5 bases stayed unmatched. Germline values: CDR1 LGHNA, CDR2 YNFKEQ. The CDR3 has 15 residues. This CDR3 is CASSQRTGSTGELFF. CDR3 nucleotides: TGTGCCAGCAGCCAGAGGACAGGTTCCACCGGGGAGCTGTTTTTT.

This rearrangement joins TRBV3-1 to TRBJ2-3; D assignment may be TRBD1 or TRBD2 (6 bases each). The V end lost 4 bases, the J end lost 0 bases, and 29 bases lay between the germline ends. The CDR3 has 21 residues. From germline, CDR1 is LGHDT and CDR2 YNNKEL (reference sequence). The CDR3 sequence: CASSLSRGWGGTFSSTDTQYF. In DNA, the CDR3 is TGTGCCAGCAGCCTTTCCCGGGGCTGGGGCGGGACATTCTCTAGCACAGATACGCAGTATTTT.

V is TRBV7-9 and J is TRBJ1-1; D is perhaps TRBD1 (5 bases). CDR3 length: 13 residues. Trimming shortened V by 1 base and J by 7 bases, and 10 bases separated the two germline ends. From germline, CDR1 is SEHNR and CDR2 FQNEAQ (reference sequence). CDR3 DNA: TGTGCCAGCAGCTTAGGCCGGGACGTTGAAGCTTTCTTT. Encoded protein: CASSLGRDVEAFF.

This clonotype was detected ten times or more. This chain links TRBV12-3 or TRBV12-4 with TRBJ1-5; weak D call: TRBD1 (5 bases). Trimming cost V 5 bases and J 1 base, with 9 bases left between them. The CDR3 covers 14 residues. The CDR3 DNA reads as TGTGCCAGCAGTCTCAGGGAAAGCAATCAGCCCCAGCATTTT. Protein: CASSLRESNQPQHF.

This clonotype was detected only a few times. The J gene is TRBJ2-6, the V gene TRBV27; 12 positions agree with TRBD1. Germline V gives CDR1 MNHEY, CDR2 SMNVEV (reference sequence). Trimming removed 6 bases from V and 2 bases from J; junction bases left unmatched: 2. This CDR3 has 16 amino acids. DNA of the CDR3: TGTGCCAGCAGAAGGGACAGGGGGCCTGGGGCCAACGTCCTGACTTTC. This codes for CASRRDRGPGANVLTF.

The table lists this clonotype with a few counts. This chain uses TRBV20-1 with TRBJ2-1; 8 bases match TRBD2. The CDR3 contains 16 residues. Germline CDR1 and CDR2: DFQATT and SNEGSKA (reference sequence). The J segment lost 1 base and the V segment lost 3 bases, leaving 8 bases of the junction unmatched. CDR3 coding DNA: TGCAGTGCTAGGAGTTCAGCGGGAGATTCCTACAATGAGCAGTTCTTC. Translating it yields CSARSSAGDSYNEQFF.

Only a few counts were recorded for this clonotype. The V gene is TRBV10-2, the J gene TRBJ2-1; D may correspond to TRBD1 or TRBD2 (5 bases each). The CDR3 loop spans 16 amino acids. The ends were cut back, 2 bases at V and 4 bases at J, with 15 bases in the middle. The germline V gene has CDR1 WSHSY and CDR2 SAAADI. The CDR3 sequence is CASSEPEGLMYNEQFF. Here the CDR3 DNA reads TGCGCCAGCAGTGAGCCCGAGGGGTTAATGTACAATGAGCAGTTCTTC.

For the CDR3, the DNA is TGTGCCAGCAGCCCGCGGGACTACCAAGAGACCCAGTACTTC. This gives the protein CASSPRDYQETQYF. The chain couples TRBV7-7 to TRBJ2-5; TRBD2 is a possible D gene (6 bases). CDR3 size: 14 residues. Germline values: CDR1 SSHAT, CDR2 FNYEAQ (reference sequence). The V gene lost 5 bases and the J gene lost 0 bases, with 10 bases spanning the gap.

This clonotype has just a few counts. V is TRBV6-1 and J is TRBJ1-1; no clear D gene. The V end lost 5 bases, the J end lost 3 bases, and 16 bases lay between the germline ends. Germline CDR1 and CDR2: MNHNS and SASEGT. CDR3 length equals 15 residues. This chain's CDR3 is CASSSPLEGYTEAFF. CDR3 DNA sequence: TGTGCCAGCAGTAGTCCATTAGAAGGGTACACTGAAGCTTTCTTT.